One sample yielded the 13 T cell receptor beta chains listed below, sequenced in a study of metastatic and nonmetastatic thyroid tumors. TCRdb used MiXCR to call clones anew from the PCR reads. This table holds tens of thousands of clones, 15% to 20% found once. All patients were treatment-naive before thyroid surgery. Sequencing used blood. All receptors derive from a male donor with papillary thyroid cancer or a benign thyroid nodule (not recorded which). Some clones in this sample may be carry-over from other donors' samples.

A word on this clone: A read error may produce the germline difference seen at one junction end. The CDR3 here is CASSCTGSTGELLF. The CDR3 DNA reads TGTGCCAGCAGCTGTACAGGCTCCACCGGGGAGCTGCTTTTT. The V and J genes are TRBV11-1 and TRBJ2-2, with D perhaps TRBD1 or TRBD2 (5 bases each). CDR1 is SGHAT, CDR2 FQDESV, per germline (reference sequence). The CDR3 runs to 14 residues.

At least ten counts were recorded for this clone. The chain is built from TRBV20-1 and TRBJ2-3, with D uncertain. Per the germline V gene, CDR1 is DFQATT and CDR2 is SNEGSKA (reference sequence). Trimming took 5 bases from V and 4 from J, leaving 7 bases between them. This CDR3 is 11 amino acids long. The CDR3 loop is CSAPRSDTQYF. In DNA form, the CDR3 reads TGCAGTGCTCCGAGGTCAGATACGCAGTATTTT.

This clone was seen ten or more times. The chain combines TRBV11-3 with TRBJ1-2, with D hard to call. The CDR3 length is 14 residues. Germline V gives CDR1 SGHNT, CDR2 YENEEA. Trimming pared 1 base from V and 1 base from J, leaving 7 bases between. The CDR3 loop reads CASSLVSLNYGYTF. The CDR3 coding sequence is TGTGCCAGCAGCTTAGTGAGCCTTAACTATGGCTACACCTTC.

The table lists this clone with many counts. The chain uses TRBV5-1 and TRBJ2-1; tentatively, D is TRBD2 (5 bases). Deletions cut 0 bases from V and 0 bases from J, with 19 bases between. The CDR3 totals 19 residues. The germline CDR1 and CDR2 sequences are SGHRS and YFSETQ. For the CDR3, the DNA is TGCGCCAGCAGCTTGGCCGGCTTTTTTTCGGGAAGCTCCTACAATGAGCAGTTCTTC. The encoded protein is CASSLAGFFSGSSYNEQFF.

The chain recombines TRBV28 with TRBJ2-3; 10 bases are a match to TRBD2. V shed 6 bases and J 1 base; nucleotides not matched to a gene: 4. CDR1 and CDR2 from the germline V gene are MDHEN and SYDVKM. The CDR3 has 15 amino acids. Here the CDR3 DNA reads TGTGCCAGCAGCGCTAGCGGGAGAGGCACAGATACGCAGTATTTT. Its protein product is CASSASGRGTDTQYF.

This rearrangement joins TRBV11-1 to TRBJ2-6; D unclear. V dropped 0 bases and J dropped 0 bases, with 9 bases sitting between them. This CDR3 has 17 residues. Germline lookup yields CDR1 SGHAT and CDR2 FQDESV (reference sequence). This chain's CDR3 is CASSLAGIGSGANVLTF. The CDR3 DNA reads TGTGCCAGCAGCTTAGCAGGGATTGGCTCTGGGGCCAACGTCCTGACTTTC.

This clone was observed a handful of times. A much larger clone lies one base from this, so it may be a read error. V and J are TRBV7-8 and TRBJ2-3; 7 bases are shared with TRBD2. Germline CDR1 SGHVS, CDR2 FQNEAQ. This CDR3 has 15 amino acids. The chain's CDR3 is CSSSTPSGSIDTQYF. In DNA form, the CDR3 reads TGTTCCAGCAGCACCCCTAGCGGCAGCATAGATACGCAGTATTTT.

The sample holds many counts of this clone. This chain links TRBV5-1 with TRBJ2-7; 9 positions agree with TRBD1. The V segment lost 3 bases and the J segment 2 bases; nucleotides outside the gene matches: 3. The germline CDR1 and CDR2 sequences are SGHRS and YFSETQ. This CDR3 spans 14 amino acids. The chain's CDR3 is CASSWTGDPYEQYF. The DNA for the CDR3 is TGCGCCAGCAGCTGGACAGGGGATCCCTACGAGCAGTACTTC.

This clone was counted ten times or more. The chain uses TRBV6-1 and TRBJ2-3; D remains ambiguous. The V gene lost 6 bases and the J gene lost 1 base, with 11 bases spanning the gap. Germline CDR1 MNHNS, CDR2 SASEGT. This CDR3 contains 14 residues. The CDR3 DNA is TGTGCCAGCAGCCCTATGGCGGGCACAGATACGCAGTATTTT. Protein product: CASSPMAGTDTQYF.

This clone is medium-sized within its sample. Other DNA sequences in this sample translate to the same CDR3. J is TRBJ2-2 and V is TRBV6-4; D unclear. The CDR3 is made up of 13 amino acids. Germline V gene sequence: CDR1 MRHNA, CDR2 SNTAGT. V was trimmed by 2 bases and J by 1 base, leaving 2 bases between them. CDR3 in DNA: TGTGCCAGCAGTGACCGGAACACCGGGGAGCTGTTTTTT. It specifies CASSDRNTGELFF.

This clone was observed many times. The gene calls are TRBV11-1 and TRBJ1-1; maybe TRBD1 (5 bases). Germline V gives CDR1 SGHAT, CDR2 FQDESV (reference sequence). V was shortened by 5 bases and J by 3 bases, with 19 bases between the two germline ends. The CDR3 covers 16 residues. CDR3 protein: CASSAILGAADTEAFF. CDR3 sequence (DNA): TGTGCCAGCAGCGCGATCTTAGGGGCGGCTGACACTGAAGCTTTCTTT.

In its sample, this clone was seen a few times. The chain has TRBV6-1 and TRBJ2-7; the D is unclear. The V and J ends lost 2 bases and 1 base respectively, with 6 bases between them. In germline, CDR1 is MNHNS, CDR2 SASEGT. The CDR3 extends over 13 amino acids. This CDR3 is CASSERESYEQYF. As DNA, the CDR3 is TGTGCCAGCAGTGAAAGGGAATCCTACGAGCAGTACTTC.

This clone occurred many times. Other DNA sequences in this sample translate to the same CDR3. This chain connects TRBV19 to TRBJ1-5, with TRBD1 as a possible D gene (5 bases). V was pared by 11 bases and J by 3 bases, with 14 bases between. The germline V gene has CDR1 LNHDA and CDR2 SQIVND (reference sequence). The CDR3 has 13 amino acids. This CDR3 is CASGWGNNQPQHF. The DNA of the CDR3 is TGTGCCTCCGGGTGGGGGAACAATCAGCCCCAGCATTTT.